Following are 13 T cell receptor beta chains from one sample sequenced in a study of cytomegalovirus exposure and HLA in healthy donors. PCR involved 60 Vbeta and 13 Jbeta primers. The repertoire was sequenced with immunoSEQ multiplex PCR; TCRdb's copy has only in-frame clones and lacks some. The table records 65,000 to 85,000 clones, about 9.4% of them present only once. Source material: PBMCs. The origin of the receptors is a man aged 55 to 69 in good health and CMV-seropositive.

The CDR3 DNA sequence: TGTGCCAGCAGTTACGGAGGGGGCAGTCAGCCCCAGCATTTT. It codes for CASSYGGGSQPQHF. V usage is TRBV6-5 and J usage is TRBJ1-5; 7 bases map to TRBD1. Germline CDR1 reads MNHEY; CDR2 reads SVGAGI. Losses at the gene ends were 2 bases for V and 6 bases for J; bases not matched to a gene: 4. The CDR3 has 14 residues.

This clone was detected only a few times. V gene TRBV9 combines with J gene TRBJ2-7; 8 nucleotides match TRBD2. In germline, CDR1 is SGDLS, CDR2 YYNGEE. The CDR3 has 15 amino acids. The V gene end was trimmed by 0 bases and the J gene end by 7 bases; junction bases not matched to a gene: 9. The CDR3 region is CASSVGSGSGGEQYF. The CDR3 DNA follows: TGTGCCAGCAGCGTAGGAAGCGGGAGCGGCGGGGAGCAGTACTTC. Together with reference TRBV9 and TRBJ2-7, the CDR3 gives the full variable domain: DSGVTQTPKHLITATGQRVTLRCSPRSGDLSVYWYQQSLDQGLQFLIQYYNGEERAKGNILERFSAQQFPDLHSELNLSSLELGDSALYFCASSVGSGSGGEQYFGPGTRLTVT.

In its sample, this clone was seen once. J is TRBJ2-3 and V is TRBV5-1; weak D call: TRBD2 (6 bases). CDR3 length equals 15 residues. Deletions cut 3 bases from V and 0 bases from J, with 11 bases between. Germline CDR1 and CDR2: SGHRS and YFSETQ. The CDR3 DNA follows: TGCGCCAGCAGCTGGGCGGGGTCTAGCACAGATACGCAGTATTTT. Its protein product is CASSWAGSSTDTQYF.

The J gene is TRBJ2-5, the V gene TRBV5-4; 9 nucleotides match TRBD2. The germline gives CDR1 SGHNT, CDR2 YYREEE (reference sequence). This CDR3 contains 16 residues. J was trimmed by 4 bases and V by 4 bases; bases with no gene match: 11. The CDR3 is CASSPPGLTSGETQYF. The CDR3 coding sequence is TGTGCCAGCAGCCCACCGGGCCTGACTAGCGGAGAGACCCAGTACTTC.

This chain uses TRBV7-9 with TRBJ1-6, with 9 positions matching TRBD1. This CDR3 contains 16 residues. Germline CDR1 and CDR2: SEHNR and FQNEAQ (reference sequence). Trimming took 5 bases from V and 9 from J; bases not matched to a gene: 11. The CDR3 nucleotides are TGTGCCAGCAGCCCTTTCACGGACAGGGGAGCTTCACCCCTCCACTTT. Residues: CASSPFTDRGASPLHF.

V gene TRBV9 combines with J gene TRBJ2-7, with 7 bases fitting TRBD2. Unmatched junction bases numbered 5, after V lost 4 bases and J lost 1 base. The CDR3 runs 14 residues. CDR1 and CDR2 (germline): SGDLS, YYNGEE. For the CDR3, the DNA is TGTGCCAGCAGCCCCCGCGGGGGTTCCTACGAGCAGTACTTC. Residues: CASSPRGGSYEQYF.

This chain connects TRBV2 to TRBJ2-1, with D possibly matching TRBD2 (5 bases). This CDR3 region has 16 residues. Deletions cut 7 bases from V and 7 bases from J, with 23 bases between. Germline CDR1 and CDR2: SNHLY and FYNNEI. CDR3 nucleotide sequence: TGTGCCAGCACCCCTCGGGGAGCGGAGGTGGGGAATGAGCAGTTCTTC. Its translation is CASTPRGAEVGNEQFF. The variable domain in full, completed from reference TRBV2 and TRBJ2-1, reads EPEVTQTPSHQVTQMGQEVILRCVPISNHLYFYWYRQILGQKVEFLVSFYNNEISEKSEIFDDQFSVERPDGSNFTLKIRSTKLEDSAMYFCASTPRGAEVGNEQFFGPGTRLTVL.

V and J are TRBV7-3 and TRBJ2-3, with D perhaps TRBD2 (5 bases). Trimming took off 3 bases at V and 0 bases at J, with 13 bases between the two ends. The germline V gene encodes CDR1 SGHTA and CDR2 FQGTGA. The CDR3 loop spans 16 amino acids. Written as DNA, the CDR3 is TGTGCCAGCAGCTTCGCTCTGGGCGGGAGCACAGATACGCAGTATTTT. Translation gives CASSFALGGSTDTQYF.

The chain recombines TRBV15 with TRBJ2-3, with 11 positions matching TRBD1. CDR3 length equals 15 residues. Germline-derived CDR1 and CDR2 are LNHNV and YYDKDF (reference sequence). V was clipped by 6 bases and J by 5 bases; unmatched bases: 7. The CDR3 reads CATRGQGGNQDTQYF. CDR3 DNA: TGTGCCACCAGGGGACAGGGGGGTAATCAAGATACGCAGTATTTT.

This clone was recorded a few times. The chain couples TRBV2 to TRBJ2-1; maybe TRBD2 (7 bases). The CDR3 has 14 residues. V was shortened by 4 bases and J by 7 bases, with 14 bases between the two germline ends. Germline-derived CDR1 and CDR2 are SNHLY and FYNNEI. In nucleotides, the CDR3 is TGTGCCAGCAGTGTGGGGGGGCCGTGGAATGAGCAGTTCTTC. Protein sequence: CASSVGGPWNEQFF. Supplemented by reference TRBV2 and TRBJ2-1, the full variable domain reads EPEVTQTPSHQVTQMGQEVILRCVPISNHLYFYWYRQILGQKVEFLVSFYNNEISEKSEIFDDQFSVERPDGSNFTLKIRSTKLEDSAMYFCASSVGGPWNEQFFGPGTRLTVL.

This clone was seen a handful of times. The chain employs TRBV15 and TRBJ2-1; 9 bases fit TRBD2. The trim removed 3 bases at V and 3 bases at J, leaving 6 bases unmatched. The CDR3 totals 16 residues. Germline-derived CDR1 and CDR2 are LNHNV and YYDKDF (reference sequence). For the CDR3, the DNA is TGTGCCACCAGCAGCCTGGCAGCGGGGGGCTACAATGAGCAGTTCTTC. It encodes CATSSLAAGGYNEQFF.

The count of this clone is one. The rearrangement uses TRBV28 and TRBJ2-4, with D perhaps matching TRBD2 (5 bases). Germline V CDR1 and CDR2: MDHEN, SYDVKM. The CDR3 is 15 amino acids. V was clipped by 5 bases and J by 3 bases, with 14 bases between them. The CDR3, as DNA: TGTGCCAGCAGTACAAACCGGGGAAACAAAAACATTCAGTACTTC. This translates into CASSTNRGNKNIQYF.

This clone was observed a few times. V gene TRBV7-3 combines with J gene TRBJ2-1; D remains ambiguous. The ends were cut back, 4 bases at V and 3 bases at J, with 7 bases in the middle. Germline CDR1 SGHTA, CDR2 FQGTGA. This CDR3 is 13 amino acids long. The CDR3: CASSSPGYNEQFF. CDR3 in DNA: TGTGCCAGCAGCTCCCCAGGCTACAATGAGCAGTTCTTC.